Detailed here is one TCR beta chain. Its antigen is unknown. The germline gives CDR1 SGHDT, CDR2 YYEEEE. CDR3 length: 14 amino acids. V dropped 0 bases and J dropped 3 bases, with 7 bases sitting between them. The data are from a study of cytomegalovirus exposure and HLA in healthy donors. The PCR employed 60 Vbeta primers together with 13 Jbeta primers. Using immunoSEQ multiplex PCR, the repertoire was profiled, and TCRdb retains in-frame clones only, with some absent. The data hold over 200,000 clones, with about 89% observed a single time. Study-level points and caveats: Sequencing likely generated an artifact that appeared as a cluster of highly shared sequence variants. Later, an analysis found that common viral pathogens appeared to be linked with several of the most significant clusters. In a later analysis, TCR beta V- and J-gene trimming was associated with a missense DCLRE1C variant. Reportedly, cytomegalovirus status was diagnosed with high sensitivity and specificity.

Sequenced input: PBMCs. The receptor's source is a young woman in good health and CMV-seronegative. The rearrangement links TRBV5-6 to TRBJ1-3; D gene ambiguous. CDR3 sequence (DNA): TGTGCCAGCAGCTTGGACCGGGGTGGAAACACCATATATTTT. Protein: CASSLDRGGNTIYF.